The rows below give T cell receptor beta chains drawn from one sample of a study of Tregs in tolerant kidney transplant recipients. The method was immunoSEQ multiplex PCR; TCRdb's version includes in-frame clones alone and lacks a portion of them. The sample has under 95,000 clones; roughly 90% are singletons. The sequencing here drew on Tregs from blood, taken before the transplant. The receptor set was obtained from a human donor who received a combined kidney and bone marrow transplant. Both conserved end residues are part of each CDR3. D genes are given only for firm matches. Clone size, where shown, is once, few, many, or a class for clones that have expanded.

d_gene: -; v_gene: TRBV2; j_gene: TRBJ1-1; abundance: once; CDR3nt: TGTGCCAGCCGGGGGCCGGACACTGAAGCTTTCTTT; CDR3aa: CASRGPDTEAFF
d_gene: -; v_gene: TRBV4-1; j_gene: TRBJ2-3; abundance: -; CDR3nt: TGCGCCAGCAGCCAAGCGATCTCTAGCCGCTCGCAGTATTTT; CDR3aa: CASSQAISSRSQYF
d_gene: TRBD1; v_gene: TRBV7-9; j_gene: TRBJ1-4; abundance: few; CDR3nt: TGTGCCAGCAGCTCTGGACAGGATGAAAAACTGTTTTTT; CDR3aa: CASSSGQDEKLFF
d_gene: -; v_gene: TRBV19; j_gene: TRBJ1-2; abundance: -; CDR3nt: TGTGCCAGTAGTCCCCGAAGCGGGTATGGCTACACCTTC; CDR3aa: CASSPRSGYGYTF
d_gene: -; v_gene: TRBV6-5; j_gene: TRBJ2-1; abundance: -; CDR3nt: TGTGCCAGCAGCAGGGGTGTTCACAATGAGCAGTTCTTC; CDR3aa: CASSRGVHNEQFF
d_gene: -; v_gene: TRBV18; j_gene: TRBJ1-1; abundance: -; CDR3nt: TGTGCCAGCTCACGTGGAGGGAACACTGAAGCTTTCTTT; CDR3aa: CASSRGGNTEAFF
d_gene: -; v_gene: TRBV7-2; j_gene: TRBJ2-1; abundance: -; CDR3nt: TGTGCCAGCAGCTTTGGGGTTTTAGTTGATGAGCAGTTCTTC; CDR3aa: CASSFGVLVDEQFF
d_gene: -; v_gene: TRBV10-3; j_gene: TRBJ1-2; abundance: -; CDR3nt: TGTGCCATCAGTCTACAGGAAAACTATGGCTACACCTTC; CDR3aa: CAISLQENYGYTF
d_gene: -; v_gene: TRBV5-1; j_gene: TRBJ2-7; abundance: -; CDR3nt: TGCGCCAGCAGCTTGGGGACAGTCTTTTCCTACGAGCAGTACTTC; CDR3aa: CASSLGTVFSYEQYF
d_gene: -; v_gene: TRBV2; j_gene: TRBJ2-5; abundance: -; CDR3nt: TGTGCCAGCAGTGAACAGGGTCTTGGCCAAGAGACCCAGTACTTC; CDR3aa: CASSEQGLGQETQYF
d_gene: -; v_gene: TRBV18; j_gene: TRBJ1-3; abundance: -; CDR3nt: TGTGCCAGCTCACCGGAAGTTGGGGGGACCTCTGGAAACACCATATATTTT; CDR3aa: CASSPEVGGTSGNTIYF
d_gene: -; v_gene: TRBV28; j_gene: TRBJ2-7; abundance: -; CDR3nt: TGTGCCAGCAGTTTATTATTCGAGCAGTACTTC; CDR3aa: CASSLLFEQYF
d_gene: TRBD1; v_gene: TRBV4-1; j_gene: TRBJ2-7; abundance: -; CDR3nt: TGCGCCAGCAGCCTCACGGGACAGACCTTGGACGAGCAGTACTTC; CDR3aa: CASSLTGQTLDEQYF
d_gene: -; v_gene: TRBV28; j_gene: TRBJ2-2; abundance: once; CDR3nt: TGTGCCAGCAGTTTATCGCGCACCGGGGAGCTGTTTTTT; CDR3aa: CASSLSRTGELFF
d_gene: TRBD1; v_gene: TRBV15; j_gene: TRBJ1-1; abundance: -; CDR3nt: TGTGCCACCAGCACAAGGACAGGGGAGAACACTGAAGCTTTCTTT; CDR3aa: CATSTRTGENTEAFF
d_gene: -; v_gene: TRBV18; j_gene: TRBJ2-3; abundance: once; CDR3nt: TGTGCCAGCTCACCACGGCAGGGGATAGATACGCAGTATTTT; CDR3aa: CASSPRQGIDTQYF
d_gene: -; v_gene: TRBV18; j_gene: TRBJ2-1; abundance: few; CDR3nt: TGTGCCAGCTCAGCACTGAGCGTCAGCTCCTACAATGAGCAGTTCTTC; CDR3aa: CASSALSVSSYNEQFF
d_gene: -; v_gene: TRBV2; j_gene: TRBJ2-3; abundance: few; CDR3nt: TGTGCCAGCAGTGAAGCGCTTCGGCAGGGTTATAGCACAGATACGCAGTATTTT; CDR3aa: CASSEALRQGYSTDTQYF
d_gene: -; v_gene: TRBV7-2; j_gene: TRBJ2-5; abundance: -; CDR3nt: TGTGCCAGCAGCCTTTCCGCCCGGGACTTTGAGACCCAGTACTTC; CDR3aa: CASSLSARDFETQYF
d_gene: TRBD2; v_gene: TRBV15; j_gene: TRBJ2-1; abundance: -; CDR3nt: TGTGCCACCAGCAGAGATAGGGGCGGGGGATACAATGAGCAGTTCTTC; CDR3aa: CATSRDRGGGYNEQFF
d_gene: -; v_gene: TRBV25-1; j_gene: TRBJ1-2; abundance: -; CDR3nt: TGTGCCAGCAGTGAGGCTGGTCGGTCCGTCTATGGCTACACCTTC; CDR3aa: CASSEAGRSVYGYTF
d_gene: -; v_gene: TRBV6-5; j_gene: TRBJ2-3; abundance: -; CDR3nt: TGTGCCAGCAGCCCGGGGGTAGGGGATACGCAGTATTTT; CDR3aa: CASSPGVGDTQYF
d_gene: TRBD2; v_gene: TRBV30; j_gene: TRBJ2-7; abundance: -; CDR3nt: TGTGCCGCCTGGGCAAAGGCTAGCGGATACGAGCAGTACTTC; CDR3aa: CAAWAKASGYEQYF
d_gene: TRBD1; v_gene: TRBV5-1; j_gene: TRBJ2-2; abundance: once; CDR3nt: TGCGCCAGCAGCGGCCGTGGACAGGGGGCCGTCGCGAACACCGGGGAGCTGTTTTTT; CDR3aa: CASSGRGQGAVANTGELFF
d_gene: -; v_gene: TRBV5-8; j_gene: TRBJ2-5; abundance: -; CDR3nt: TGTGCCAGCAGCTTTGGGGGGAGAACAAGACAAGAGACCCAGTACTTC; CDR3aa: CASSFGGRTRQETQYF
d_gene: TRBD2; v_gene: TRBV7-7; j_gene: TRBJ2-2; abundance: -; CDR3nt: TGTGCCAGCAGCTCCAGCGGGAGCCCGAACACCGGGGAGCTGTTTTTT; CDR3aa: CASSSSGSPNTGELFF
d_gene: TRBD1; v_gene: TRBV6-1; j_gene: TRBJ2-7; abundance: once; CDR3nt: TGTGCCAGCAGGGACAGGAACTACGAGCAGTACTTC; CDR3aa: CASRDRNYEQYF
d_gene: TRBD1; v_gene: TRBV27; j_gene: TRBJ2-2; abundance: -; CDR3nt: TGTGCCAGCAGGGGTCGACAGGGAAACACCGGGGAGCTGTTTTTT; CDR3aa: CASRGRQGNTGELFF
d_gene: -; v_gene: TRBV5-1; j_gene: TRBJ2-5; abundance: few; CDR3nt: TGCGCCAGCAGCTTGATATGGGAGACCCAGTACTTC; CDR3aa: CASSLIWETQYF
d_gene: -; v_gene: TRBV6-1; j_gene: TRBJ1-1; abundance: -; CDR3nt: TGTGCCAGCATAAGGGTCGTTGGCACTGAAGCTTTCTTT; CDR3aa: CASIRVVGTEAFF
d_gene: -; v_gene: TRBV9; j_gene: TRBJ1-2; abundance: -; CDR3nt: TGTGCCAGCAGCCCCCGGGGCAGAGACTATAACTATGGCTACACCTTC; CDR3aa: CASSPRGRDYNYGYTF
d_gene: -; v_gene: TRBV30; j_gene: TRBJ2-3; abundance: once; CDR3nt: TGTGCCTGGAGTGGGGGACTCCGGACAGATACGCAGTATTTT; CDR3aa: CAWSGGLRTDTQYF
d_gene: -; v_gene: TRBV7-3; j_gene: TRBJ2-3; abundance: -; CDR3nt: TGTGCCAGCAGCCTTCAAACAGGCACAGATACGCAGTATTTT; CDR3aa: CASSLQTGTDTQYF
d_gene: TRBD2; v_gene: TRBV27; j_gene: TRBJ2-5; abundance: -; CDR3nt: TGTGCCAGCAGGGGATCGATTATCGGCGGGAGGCGGGAGACCCAGTACTTC; CDR3aa: CASRGSIIGGRRETQYF
d_gene: -; v_gene: TRBV21-1; j_gene: TRBJ2-5; abundance: -; CDR3nt: TGTGCCAGCAGCAAAGCGCTTTTGCACAAAAAGGTACAAGAGACCCAGTACTTC; CDR3aa: CASSKALLHKKVQETQYF
d_gene: TRBD2; v_gene: TRBV27; j_gene: TRBJ2-7; abundance: -; CDR3nt: TGTGCCAGCAAGCGACTAGCGGGAGCCTACGAGCAGTACTTC; CDR3aa: CASKRLAGAYEQYF
d_gene: TRBD1; v_gene: TRBV10-3; j_gene: TRBJ1-5; abundance: -; CDR3nt: TGTGCCATCAGGGACAGGGGAGGACAGCCCCAGCATTTT; CDR3aa: CAIRDRGGQPQHF
d_gene: TRBD1; v_gene: TRBV28; j_gene: TRBJ1-2; abundance: -; CDR3nt: TGTGCCATCTTGGGACAGGGTTTAAGTGGCTACACCTTC; CDR3aa: CAILGQGLSGYTF
d_gene: -; v_gene: TRBV6-6; j_gene: TRBJ2-7; abundance: once; CDR3nt: TGTGCCAGCAGTTACTCGTATCAGTTGAGCTCCTACGAGCAGTACTTC; CDR3aa: CASSYSYQLSSYEQYF
d_gene: -; v_gene: TRBV4-3; j_gene: TRBJ2-1; abundance: -; CDR3nt: TGCGCCAGCAGCCAAGTGGGCGGGCCCTCCTACAATGAGCAGTTCTTC; CDR3aa: CASSQVGGPSYNEQFF
d_gene: -; v_gene: TRBV5-4; j_gene: TRBJ1-6; abundance: -; CDR3nt: TGTGCCAGCAGCTTGGGAAAGGGACAAACGAGCTCCTATAATTCACCCCTCCACTTT; CDR3aa: CASSLGKGQTSSYNSPLHF
d_gene: -; v_gene: TRBV6-5; j_gene: TRBJ2-7; abundance: -; CDR3nt: TGTGCCAGCAGCAAGCCACCCCTGACGGGCGAGCAGTACTTC; CDR3aa: CASSKPPLTGEQYF
d_gene: -; v_gene: TRBV2; j_gene: TRBJ2-5; abundance: -; CDR3nt: TGTGCCAGCAACAGGGAGAGAGAGACCCAGTACTTC; CDR3aa: CASNRERETQYF
d_gene: TRBD1; v_gene: TRBV2; j_gene: TRBJ1-5; abundance: -; CDR3nt: TGTGCCAGCAGTGCGGACAGGATAACTCAGCCCCAGCATTTT; CDR3aa: CASSADRITQPQHF
d_gene: TRBD2; v_gene: TRBV18; j_gene: TRBJ2-1; abundance: -; CDR3nt: TGTGCCAGCTCACCACTAAAGCGGGAGATCAACAATGAGCAGTTCTTC; CDR3aa: CASSPLKREINNEQFF
d_gene: -; v_gene: TRBV20-1; j_gene: TRBJ2-7; abundance: -; CDR3nt: TGCAGTGCTAGTGTGGTACACGAGCAGTACTTC; CDR3aa: CSASVVHEQYF
d_gene: -; v_gene: TRBV27; j_gene: TRBJ2-5; abundance: once; CDR3nt: TGTGCCAGCAGTTTATCCGGGGAGACCCAGTACTTC; CDR3aa: CASSLSGETQYF
d_gene: TRBD1; v_gene: TRBV19; j_gene: TRBJ1-1; abundance: -; CDR3nt: TGTGCCAGTAGTATAGTCGGGCAGGGGGCCACTGAAGCTTTCTTT; CDR3aa: CASSIVGQGATEAFF
d_gene: TRBD2; v_gene: TRBV25-1; j_gene: TRBJ2-1; abundance: once; CDR3nt: TGTGCCAGCACTACTAGCGGTGCCCTTAATGAGCAGTTCTTC; CDR3aa: CASTTSGALNEQFF
d_gene: -; v_gene: TRBV10-3; j_gene: TRBJ2-1; abundance: -; CDR3nt: TGTGCCATCAGTTCTGGAGGTAGATCCTACAATGAGCAGTTCTTC; CDR3aa: CAISSGGRSYNEQFF
d_gene: -; v_gene: TRBV18; j_gene: TRBJ1-3; abundance: -; CDR3nt: TGTGCCAGCTCACCCGGGGACTCTGGAAACACCATATATTTT; CDR3aa: CASSPGDSGNTIYF